Each of the 15 T cell receptor beta chains below was sequenced from the same sample in a study of prognosis after radiotherapy for stage I lung cancer. From genomic DNA, two-round multiplex PCR was used to amplify TCR beta CDR3. The authors ran first-round PCR with primers specific to each TRBV and TRBJ gene. TCRdb independently ran MiXCR on the multiplex PCR reads; one entry per CDR3 protein. The sample records 45,000 to 70,000 distinct CDR3 sequences, approximately 26% being singletons. Sequencing used PBMCs, obtained before or after stereotactic body radiation therapy (not recorded which). These receptors originate from a donor over 45 with non-small cell lung cancer.

This chain connects TRBV6-4 to TRBJ2-1; TRBD2 matches 11 bases. The ends lost 5 bases at V and 8 bases at J; junction bases unmatched: 11. CDR3 length: 16 residues. Germline V gene data show CDR1 as MRHNA and CDR2 as SNTAGT. The CDR3 reads CASSLGLAGGHHEQFF. In DNA form, the CDR3 reads TGTGCCAGCAGTTTGGGTTTAGCGGGGGGGCATCATGAGCAGTTCTTC.

The V and J genes are TRBV5-6 and TRBJ2-4; the D gene is possibly TRBD1 (5 bases). CDR3 length equals 13 residues. Trimming removed 2 bases at V and 6 bases at J, with 9 bases between. Germline-derived CDR1 and CDR2 are SGHDT and YYEEEE. The CDR3 DNA reads as TGTGCCAGCAGCTTTCAGGGTTTAAACATTCAGTACTTC. It is translated as CASSFQGLNIQYF.

In its sample, this clonotype was seen many times. The rearrangement links TRBV4-3 to TRBJ1-1; 8 bases line up with TRBD1. J was trimmed by 8 bases and V by 2 bases; bases with no gene match: 4. The CDR3 runs to 13 residues. CDR1 LGHNA and CDR2 YSLEER come from the germline V gene. The CDR3 DNA is TGCGCCAGCAGCCAACGGACAGGGAGGGAAGCTTTCTTT. Translation gives CASSQRTGREAFF.

The V gene is TRBV4-1, the J gene TRBJ2-7, with 8 bases identical to TRBD1. The CDR3 has 16 amino acids. V dropped 0 bases and J dropped 10; count of bases not matched to a gene: 14. CDR1 MGHRA and CDR2 YSYEKL come from the germline V gene. CDR3 region: CASSQDRLQGGSDQYF. The DNA of the CDR3 is TGCGCCAGCAGCCAAGATCGATTACAGGGGGGCTCCGATCAGTACTTC.

The chain employs TRBV6-1 and TRBJ1-5; D might be TRBD1 (6 bases). Germline CDR1 and CDR2: MNHNS and SASEGT. This CDR3 region has 15 residues. Trimming cost V 7 bases and J 2 bases, with 15 bases left between them. Here the CDR3 DNA reads TGTGCCAGCATCACCACAGGGAGAGGCAATCAGCCCCAGCATTTT. It is translated as CASITTGRGNQPQHF.

This clonotype has at least ten counts. The V and J genes are TRBV20-1 and TRBJ1-1; D call uncertain. Germline V gene lookup returns CDR1 DFQATT and CDR2 SNEGSKA (reference sequence). The V gene lost 0 bases and the J gene lost 1 base, with 6 bases spanning the gap. The CDR3 is made up of 13 amino acids. CDR3 coding DNA: TGCAGTGCTAGAGATTATGGGAACACTGAAGCTTTCTTT. Translation gives CSARDYGNTEAFF.

Notes on this clonotype: A far bigger clonotype differs at one base, so this is likely a read error. The chain recombines TRBV6-6 with TRBJ2-7; the D call may be TRBD1 or TRBD2 (6 bases each). The CDR3 is made up of 14 amino acids. Germline V gives CDR1 MNHNY, CDR2 SVGAGI (reference sequence). Trimming removed 5 bases at V and 7 bases at J, with 18 bases between. CDR3 in amino acids: CASSTTWGAVEQYF. The CDR3 nucleotides read TGTGCCAGCAGTACCACGTGGGGGGCGGTGGAGCAGTACTTC.

This clonotype was recorded at least ten times. The J gene is TRBJ2-1, the V gene TRBV24-1; D gene ambiguous. Germline lookup yields CDR1 KGHDR and CDR2 SFDVKD. The CDR3 is made up of 13 amino acids. Between the trimmed V and J ends, which lost 9 bases and 4 bases, there was a span of 12 bases. The CDR3, as DNA: TGTGCCACCGGGCCCGTCGGGTACAATGAGCAGTTCTTC. This encodes CATGPVGYNEQFF.

This clonotype occurred many times. The chain uses TRBV7-2 and TRBJ1-4, with D unresolved. The CDR3 totals 14 residues. V lost 5 bases and J lost 4, with 11 bases in between. Germline lookup yields CDR1 SGHTA and CDR2 FQGNSA. In nucleotides, the CDR3 is TGTGCCAGCAGCGCACAGCAACTTAATGAAAAACTGTTTTTT. Translating gives CASSAQQLNEKLFF.

This clonotype came up many times. The chain recombines TRBV19 with TRBJ1-1; D gene uncertain. Germline CDR1 is LNHDA and CDR2 is SQIVND (reference sequence). Trimming removed 1 base at V and 0 bases at J, with 12 bases between. This CDR3 region has 16 residues. The CDR3 loop is CASSIGGTVMNTEAFF. DNA of the CDR3: TGTGCCAGTAGTATAGGTGGAACAGTAATGAACACTGAAGCTTTCTTT.

In its sample, this clonotype was seen many times. V is TRBV19 and J is TRBJ1-5; D might be TRBD1 (5 bases). CDR1 and CDR2 (germline): LNHDA, SQIVND (reference sequence). V shed 2 bases and J shed 0 bases, with 11 bases lying between them. This CDR3 has 16 residues. In DNA form, the CDR3 reads TGTGCCAGTAGTATAAGGGGCACTACTAGCAATCAGCCCCAGCATTTT. Translation gives CASSIRGTTSNQPQHF.

The chain uses TRBV6-2 or TRBV6-3 and TRBJ1-6; a weak D match, TRBD1 (6 bases). V lost 6 bases and J lost 6, with 18 bases in between. Germline V gives CDR1 MNHEY, CDR2 SVGEGT. The CDR3 contains 16 residues. The CDR3 loop is CASRRVQGSRNSPLHF. The CDR3 bases are TGTGCCAGCAGAAGGGTACAGGGTTCTCGTAATTCACCCCTCCACTTT.

In its sample, this clonotype was seen many times. The CDR3 protein is CASSSGLAADTQYF. The CDR3 nucleotides are TGCGCCAGCAGCTCCGGACTAGCGGCAGATACGCAGTATTTT. The chain carries TRBV5-1 and TRBJ2-3, with 10 bases identical to TRBD2. Trimming took 3 bases from V and 4 from J; bases not matched to a gene: 2. Germline V gene sequence: CDR1 SGHRS, CDR2 YFSETQ. CDR3 length equals 14 residues. Filled out from reference TRBV5-1 and TRBJ2-3, the complete variable domain reads KAGVTQTPRYLIKTRGQQVTLSCSPISGHRSVSWYQQTPGQGLQFLFEYFSETQRNKGNFPGRFSGRQFSNSRSEMNVSTLELGDSALYLCASSSGLAADTQYFGPGTRLTVL.

In regard to this clonotype: A read error is possible here, since a much larger clone lies one base away. Here the CDR3 DNA reads TGCAGTGCTTTGCTATCGGGGGGGCGGACCCAGTACTTC. This encodes CSALLSGGRTQYF. The V and J genes are TRBV20-1 and TRBJ2-5; 8 nucleotides line up with TRBD2. CDR3 length: 13 amino acids. Germline CDR1 reads DFQATT; CDR2 reads SNEGSKA (reference sequence). V lost 5 bases to trimming and J lost 7 bases; unmatched junction nucleotides: 9.

This clonotype has ten or more counts. The chain employs TRBV7-3 and TRBJ2-2; weak D call: TRBD1 (6 bases). The CDR3 is made up of 16 amino acids. V lost 5 bases and J lost 1, with 14 bases in between. The V gene's germline CDR1 is SGHTA and CDR2 FQGTGA. Here the CDR3 DNA reads TGTGCCAGCAGCCGAGGGGAACAGGGGAACACCGGGGAGCTGTTTTTT. Translating it yields CASSRGEQGNTGELFF.